The entry that follows covers one TCR beta chain sequence. The antigen is unknown. The missing CDR3 end, 3 residues past where the read stops, is filled in from the germline J gene. This CDR3 spans 15 amino acids. Deletions cut 0 bases from V and 4 bases from J, with 11 bases between. Per germline, CDR1 SEHNR and CDR2 FQNEAQ (reference sequence). The data are from a study of T cells in women clearing cervical HPV infection. Study details: Control women cleared a single incident HPV16 infection within 12 months. Study observations and caveats: CIN3+ cases had significantly higher TCR repertoire richness than controls, but evenness did not differ.

Generated by immunoSEQ multiplex PCR, the TCRdb table keeps only in-frame clones and is missing some. The repertoire shows over 20,000 clones; the top ten hold about 3.7%. The J gene is TRBJ2-3, the V gene TRBV7-9; D remains ambiguous. The sample taken for sequencing was blood buffy coat. The sequence was collected from a woman aged 18-69 years with a cervical HPV16 infection that either progressed to CIN3+ or cleared (not recorded which). The sequenced CDR3 bases are TGTGCCAGCAGCTTAGCGCTCCAGGCTGCAGATACG. Its translation: CASSLALQAADT. In full, the CDR3 reads CASSLALQAADTQYF.